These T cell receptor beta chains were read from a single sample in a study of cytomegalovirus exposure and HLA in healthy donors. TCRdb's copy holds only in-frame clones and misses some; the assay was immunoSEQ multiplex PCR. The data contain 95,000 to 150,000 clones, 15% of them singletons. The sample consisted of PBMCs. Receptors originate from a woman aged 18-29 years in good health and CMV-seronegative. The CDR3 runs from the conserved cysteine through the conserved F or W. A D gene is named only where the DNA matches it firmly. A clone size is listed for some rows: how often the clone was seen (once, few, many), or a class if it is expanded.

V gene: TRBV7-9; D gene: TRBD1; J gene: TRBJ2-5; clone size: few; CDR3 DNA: TGTGCCAGCAGCTTAGCACGGTGGCAGGGGGCTGAGACCCAGTACTTC; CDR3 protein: CASSLARWQGAETQYF
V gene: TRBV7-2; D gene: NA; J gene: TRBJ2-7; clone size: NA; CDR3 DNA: TGTGCCAGCAGCGTTACCTACGAGCAGTACTTC; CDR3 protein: CASSVTYEQYF
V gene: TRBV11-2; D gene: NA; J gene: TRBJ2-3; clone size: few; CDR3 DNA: TGTGCCAGCAGCTTAGGACTAAGCACAGATACGCAGTATTTT; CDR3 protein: CASSLGLSTDTQYF
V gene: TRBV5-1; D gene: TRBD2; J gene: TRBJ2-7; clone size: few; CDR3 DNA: TGCGCCAGCAGCTTGGGAAGCGGGGTAACGTACGAGCAGTACTTC; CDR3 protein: CASSLGSGVTYEQYF
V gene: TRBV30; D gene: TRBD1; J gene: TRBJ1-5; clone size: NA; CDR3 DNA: TGTGCCTGGACTGCGACAGGGGGTATCAATCAGCCCCAGCATTTT; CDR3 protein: CAWTATGGINQPQHF
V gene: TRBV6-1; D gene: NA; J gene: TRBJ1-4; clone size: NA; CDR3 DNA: TGTGCCAGCAGTGAGTCTCGTGGAGGGTGGGGTGAAAAACTGTTTTTT; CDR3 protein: CASSESRGGWGEKLFF
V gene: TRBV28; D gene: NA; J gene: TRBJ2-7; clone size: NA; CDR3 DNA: TGTGCCAGCAGTTTGGAGGGCGTCATCTACGAGCAGTACTTC; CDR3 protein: CASSLEGVIYEQYF
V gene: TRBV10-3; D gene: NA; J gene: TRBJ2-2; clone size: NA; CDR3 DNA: TGTGCCATCAGTCAAAACAGCCTCCAGGCCGGGGAGCTGTTTTTT; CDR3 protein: CAISQNSLQAGELFF
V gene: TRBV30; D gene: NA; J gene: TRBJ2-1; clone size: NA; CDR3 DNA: TGTGCCGCATCTGGCCAGGGCAATGAGCAGTTCTTC; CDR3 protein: CAASGQGNEQFF
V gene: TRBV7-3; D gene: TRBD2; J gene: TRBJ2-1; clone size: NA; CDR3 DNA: TGTGCCAGCAGCTTAATCCCAGCGGGAGAGGATGAGCAGTTCTTC; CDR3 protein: CASSLIPAGEDEQFF
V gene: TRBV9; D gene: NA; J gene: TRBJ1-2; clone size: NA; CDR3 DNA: TGTGCCAGCAGCCGGCGGCCCTATGGCTACACCTTC; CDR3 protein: CASSRRPYGYTF
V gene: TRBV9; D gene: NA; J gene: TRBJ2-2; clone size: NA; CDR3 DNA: TGTGCCAGCAGCGGCGGCAGAAACACCGGGGAGCTGTTTTTT; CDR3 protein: CASSGGRNTGELFF
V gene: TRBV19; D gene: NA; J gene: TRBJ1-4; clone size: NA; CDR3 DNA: TGTGCCAGTAGTAGGAGCTCAGGGATCGATGAAAAACTGTTTTTT; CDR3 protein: CASSRSSGIDEKLFF
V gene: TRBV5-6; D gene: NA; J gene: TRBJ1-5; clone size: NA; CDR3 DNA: TGTGCCAGCAGCTCCGGACTGTTTAATCAGCCCCAGCATTTT; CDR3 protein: CASSSGLFNQPQHF
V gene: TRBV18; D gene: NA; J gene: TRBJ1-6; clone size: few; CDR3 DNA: TGTGCCAGCTCACCGGAGTTCACTCATAATTCACCCCTCCACTTT; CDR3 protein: CASSPEFTHNSPLHF
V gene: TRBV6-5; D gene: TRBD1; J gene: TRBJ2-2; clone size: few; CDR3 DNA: TGTGCCAGCAGTTACGGACAGGGGACAATCACCGGGGAGCTGTTTTTT; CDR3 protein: CASSYGQGTITGELFF
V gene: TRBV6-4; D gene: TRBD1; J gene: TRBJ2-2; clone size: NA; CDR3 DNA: TGTGCCAGCAGTGACGGGACAGACACCGGGGAGCTGTTTTTT; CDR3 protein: CASSDGTDTGELFF
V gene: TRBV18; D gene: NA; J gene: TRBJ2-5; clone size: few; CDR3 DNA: TGTGCCAGCTCACAAGAGCTTGTGAAACGGGAGACCCAGTACTTC; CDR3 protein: CASSQELVKRETQYF
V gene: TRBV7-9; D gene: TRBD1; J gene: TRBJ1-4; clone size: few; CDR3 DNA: TGTGCCAGCAGCTCGGACAGGGAAGGCGAAAAACTGTTTTTT; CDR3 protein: CASSSDREGEKLFF
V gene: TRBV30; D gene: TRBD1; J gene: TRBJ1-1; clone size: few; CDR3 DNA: TGTGCCTTCCCCCGGGACAGGGGGCGAGAAGCTTTCTTT; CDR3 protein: CAFPRDRGREAFF
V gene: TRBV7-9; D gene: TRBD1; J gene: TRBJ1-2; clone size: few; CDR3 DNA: TGTGCCAGCAGTTCTCGGGGACAGCTCTATGGCTACACCTTC; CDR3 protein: CASSSRGQLYGYTF
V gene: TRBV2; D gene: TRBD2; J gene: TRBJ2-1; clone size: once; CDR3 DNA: TGTGCCAGCAGGTGGACTAGCGGGGGGCGGAGCTCCTACAATGAGCAGTTCTTC; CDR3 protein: CASRWTSGGRSSYNEQFF
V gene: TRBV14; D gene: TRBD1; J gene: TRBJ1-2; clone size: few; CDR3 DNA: TGTGCCAGCAGCCAAGATCACCGGGACAGATACATCAACTATGGCTACACCTTC; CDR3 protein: CASSQDHRDRYINYGYTF
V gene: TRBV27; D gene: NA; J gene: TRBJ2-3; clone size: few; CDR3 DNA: TGTGCCAGCAGTAGGGCAGGGTGGGCAGATACGCAGTATTTT; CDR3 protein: CASSRAGWADTQYF
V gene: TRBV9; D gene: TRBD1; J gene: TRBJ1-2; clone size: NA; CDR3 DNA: TGTGCCAGCAGCGTAGAAGGGGACAGTCCCTATGGCTACACCTTC; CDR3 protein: CASSVEGDSPYGYTF
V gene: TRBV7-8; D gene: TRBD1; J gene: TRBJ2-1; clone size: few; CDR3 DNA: TGTGCCAGCAGCTTAACGTCGACAGGGGGCAAGTCCTACAATGAGCAGTTCTTC; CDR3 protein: CASSLTSTGGKSYNEQFF
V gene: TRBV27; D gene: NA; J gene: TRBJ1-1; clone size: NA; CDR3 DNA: TGTGCCAGCAGGCGGGGGGCTGAAGCTTTCTTT; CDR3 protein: CASRRGAEAFF
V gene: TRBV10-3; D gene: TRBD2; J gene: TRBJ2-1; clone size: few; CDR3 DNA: TGTGCCATCAAGGCGGGAGCCTACAATGAGCAGTTCTTC; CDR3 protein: CAIKAGAYNEQFF
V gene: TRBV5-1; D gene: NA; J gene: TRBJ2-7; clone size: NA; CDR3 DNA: TGCGCCAGCAGCTTGGCGGGGGAATCCTACGAGCAGTACTTC; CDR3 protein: CASSLAGESYEQYF